Listed below are T cell receptor beta chains from one sample, sequenced in a study of cytomegalovirus exposure and HLA in healthy donors. Sequencing was performed with immunoSEQ multiplex PCR; in TCRdb, only in-frame clones are kept and a portion is missing. The data contain roughly 250,000 clones, more than 75% of them singletons. Material for sequencing was PBMCs. These receptors originate from a woman aged 30 to 39 in good health and CMV-seropositive. CDR3s include the opening cysteine and the closing phenylalanine or tryptophan. D genes are given only for firm matches. Size is stated for part of the rows, as once, few or many counts, or as a class when the clone is expanded.

j_call	v_call	clone_size	d_call	cdr3_nt	cdr3_aa
TRBJ2-1	TRBV5-4	NA	TRBD1	TGTGCCAGCAGCGGCGGGACAGGGGGCTACAATGAGCAGTTCTTC	CASSGGTGGYNEQFF
TRBJ1-5	TRBV7-9	few	NA	TGTGCCAGCAGCTTAGAATCGAGCCGCAATCAGCCCCAGCATTTT	CASSLESSRNQPQHF
TRBJ1-3	TRBV5-1	many	NA	TGCGCCAGCAGCCCTACAATTGGACAAGGAAACACCATATATTTT	CASSPTIGQGNTIYF
TRBJ2-3	TRBV14	NA	NA	TGTGCCAGCAGCCAAGTAGGGGGGGAAACGCAGTATTTT	CASSQVGGETQYF
TRBJ2-2	TRBV11-3	once	NA	TGTGCCAGCAGCACCGGGACTTCGGGGACCGGGGAGCTGTTTTTT	CASSTGTSGTGELFF
TRBJ2-3	TRBV27	NA	TRBD2	TGTGCCAGCAGTACCGGGACTAGCGGGGCTAGGGATACGCAGTATTTT	CASSTGTSGARDTQYF
TRBJ1-5	TRBV4-1	NA	TRBD1	TGCGCCAGCAGCCAGGGACAGTACAATCAGCCCCAGCATTTT	CASSQGQYNQPQHF
TRBJ2-7	TRBV28	NA	TRBD2	TGTGCCAGCAGTTCCAGGACTAGCGGAAACTACGAGCAGTACTTC	CASSSRTSGNYEQYF
TRBJ1-4	TRBV7-6	NA	NA	TGTGCCAGCCCTGATGGGGGCCGCACAATGAATGAAAAACTGTTTTTT	CASPDGGRTMNEKLFF
TRBJ2-3	TRBV27	NA	NA	TGTGCCAGCAGTTTTCAGGGGGGATATGGGACAGATACGCAGTATTTT	CASSFQGGYGTDTQYF
TRBJ2-7	TRBV18	NA	TRBD2	TGTGCCAGCTCGGGACTAGCGGGTGGGGAGCAGTACTTC	CASSGLAGGEQYF
TRBJ2-3	TRBV5-1	NA	NA	TGCGCCAGCACCAGGGGAGGGGCCGGAGGGACAGATACGCAGTATTTT	CASTRGGAGGTDTQYF
TRBJ2-3	TRBV11-3	NA	NA	TGTGCCAGCAGCTCCCGGGACACTGGCACAGATACGCAGTATTTT	CASSSRDTGTDTQYF
TRBJ2-1	TRBV27	once	NA	TGTGCCAGCAGTTTGGGGCGGGATTACTACAATGAGCAGTTCTTC	CASSLGRDYYNEQFF
TRBJ2-7	TRBV7-6	NA	NA	TGTGCCAGCAGCGCGCTCTCGCCAGGGGCTATCTCCTACGAGCAGTACTTC	CASSALSPGAISYEQYF